This T cell receptor (beta chain) was found in a study of blood T cell repertoires in COVID-19. On the study more broadly: PBMCs, B-cell-depleted T cells, or T cells provided the cDNA or gDNA that made up the material.

TCRdb's table, derived via immunoSEQ multiplex PCR, lists solely in-frame clones and lacks some. The sample carries some 260,000 clones, about 86% recorded once. Those enrolled, adults aged 18 to 89 years, came from roughly 23 US areas. Researchers sorted participants into cohorts using their self-reported clinical history. The sample taken for sequencing was PBMCs or T cells enriched from blood (not recorded which). The clonotype originates from a young man with acute COVID-19.

The CDR3 is CASSFPGIAKNIQYF. CDR3 DNA: TGTGCCAGCAGCTTTCCGGGGATAGCCAAAAACATTCAGTACTTC. The chain has TRBV11-3 and TRBJ2-4; tentatively, D is TRBD2 (5 bases). The CDR3 runs 15 residues. V lost 3 bases, J lost 0 bases, and 9 bases lay in between. The germline CDR1 and CDR2 sequences are SGHNT and YENEEA.